This T cell receptor (beta chain) was observed in a study of beta chain features in type 1 diabetes. V lost 6 bases and J lost 4; bases outside the gene matches: 4. The CDR3 covers 15 residues. Germline V lookup: CDR1 MNHNS, CDR2 SASEGT. cDNA synthesis used the whole RNA isolate, giving expressed TCRB sequences. This table comes from immunoSEQ multiplex PCR, and its TCRdb copy is limited to in-frame clones, with some not included. The sample has more than 50,000 clones; around three fifths are singletons. Sequencing used Tregs from blood. The chain joins TRBV6-1 to TRBJ2-1; the match to TRBD2 covers 12 bases. This sequence originates from a woman in her late teens or twenties in good health. CDR3 nucleotides: TGTGCCAGCAGCGTGACTAGCGGGAGTTACAATGAGCAGTTCTTC. This translates into CASSVTSGSYNEQFF.